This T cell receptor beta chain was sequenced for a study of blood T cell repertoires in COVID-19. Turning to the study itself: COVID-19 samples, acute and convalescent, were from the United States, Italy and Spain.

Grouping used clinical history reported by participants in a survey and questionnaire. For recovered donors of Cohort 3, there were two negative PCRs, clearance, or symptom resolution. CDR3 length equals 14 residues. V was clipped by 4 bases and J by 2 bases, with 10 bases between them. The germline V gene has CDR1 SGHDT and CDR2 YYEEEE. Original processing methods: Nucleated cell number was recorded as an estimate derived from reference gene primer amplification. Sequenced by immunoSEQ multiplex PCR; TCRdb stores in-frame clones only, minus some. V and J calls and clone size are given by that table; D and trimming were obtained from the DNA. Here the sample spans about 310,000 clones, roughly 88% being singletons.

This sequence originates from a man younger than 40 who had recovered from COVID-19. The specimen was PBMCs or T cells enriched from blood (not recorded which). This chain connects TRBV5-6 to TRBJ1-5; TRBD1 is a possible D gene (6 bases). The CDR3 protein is CASSTGTGNQPQHF. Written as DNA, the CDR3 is TGTGCCAGCAGCACAGGGACGGGCAATCAGCCCCAGCATTTT.